This T cell receptor beta chain was documented in a study of blood T cell repertoires in COVID-19. Clones were read by immunoSEQ multiplex PCR, and TCRdb kept only the in-frame ones, dropping some. The table has roughly 410,000 clones, about 89% seen once. J was trimmed by 6 bases and V by 6 bases; bases with no gene match: 11. Germline V gene lookup returns CDR1 SGHAT and CDR2 FQNNGV. This CDR3 spans 15 amino acids. The chain joins TRBV11-2 to TRBJ1-1; 9 nucleotides agree with TRBD1. Specimen: peripheral blood. This TCR was sampled from a woman aged 40 to 55 with COVID-19, enrolled during active disease. This chain's CDR3 is CASRWADRGWPEAFF. CDR3 sequence (DNA): TGTGCCAGCAGGTGGGCTGACAGGGGGTGGCCTGAAGCTTTCTTT.